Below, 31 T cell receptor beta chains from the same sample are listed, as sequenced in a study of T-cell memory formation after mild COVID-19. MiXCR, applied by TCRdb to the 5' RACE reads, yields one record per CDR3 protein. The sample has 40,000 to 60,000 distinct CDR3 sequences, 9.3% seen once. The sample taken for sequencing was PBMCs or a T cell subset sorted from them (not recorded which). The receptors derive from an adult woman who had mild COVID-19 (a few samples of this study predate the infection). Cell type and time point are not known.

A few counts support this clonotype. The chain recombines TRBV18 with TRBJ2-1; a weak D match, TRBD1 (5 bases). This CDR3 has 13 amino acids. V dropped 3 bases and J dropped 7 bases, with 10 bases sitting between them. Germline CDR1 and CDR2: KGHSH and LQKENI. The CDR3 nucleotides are TGTGCCAGCTCACCGAAACAGGCGAATGAGCAGTTCTTC. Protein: CASSPKQANEQFF. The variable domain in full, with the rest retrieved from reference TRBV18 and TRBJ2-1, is NAGVMQNPRHLVRRRGQEARLRCSPMKGHSHVYWYRQLPEEGLKFMVYLQKENIIDESGMPKERFSAEFPKEGPSILRIQQVVRGDSAAYFCASSPKQANEQFFGPGTRLTVL.

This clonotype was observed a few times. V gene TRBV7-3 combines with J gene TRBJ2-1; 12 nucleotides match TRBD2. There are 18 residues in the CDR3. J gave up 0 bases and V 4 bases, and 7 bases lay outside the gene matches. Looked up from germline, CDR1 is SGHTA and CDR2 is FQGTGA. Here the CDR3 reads CASSSYGLAGSSYNEQFF. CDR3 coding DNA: TGTGCCAGCAGCTCCTACGGACTAGCGGGAAGCTCCTACAATGAGCAGTTCTTC.

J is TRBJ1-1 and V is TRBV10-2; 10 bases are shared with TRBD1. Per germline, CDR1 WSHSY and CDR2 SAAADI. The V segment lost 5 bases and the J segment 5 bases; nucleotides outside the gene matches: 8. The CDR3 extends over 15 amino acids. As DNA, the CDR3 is TGCGCCAGCAGTTTTCCGGGACAGGGGTCGACTGAAGCTTTCTTT. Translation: CASSFPGQGSTEAFF.

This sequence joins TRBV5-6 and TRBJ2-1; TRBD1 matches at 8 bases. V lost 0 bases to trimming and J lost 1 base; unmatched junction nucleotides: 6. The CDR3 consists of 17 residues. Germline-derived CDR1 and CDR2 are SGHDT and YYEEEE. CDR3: CASSLGVRQGSYNEQFF. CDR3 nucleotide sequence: TGTGCCAGCAGCTTGGGGGTTAGACAGGGGTCCTACAATGAGCAGTTCTTC.

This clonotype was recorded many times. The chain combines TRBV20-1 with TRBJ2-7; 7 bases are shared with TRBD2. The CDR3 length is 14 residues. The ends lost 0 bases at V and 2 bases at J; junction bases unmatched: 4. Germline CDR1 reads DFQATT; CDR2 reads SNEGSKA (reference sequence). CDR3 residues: CSAREGGDTYEQYF. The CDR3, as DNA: TGCAGTGCTAGAGAGGGGGGGGATACCTACGAGCAGTACTTC.

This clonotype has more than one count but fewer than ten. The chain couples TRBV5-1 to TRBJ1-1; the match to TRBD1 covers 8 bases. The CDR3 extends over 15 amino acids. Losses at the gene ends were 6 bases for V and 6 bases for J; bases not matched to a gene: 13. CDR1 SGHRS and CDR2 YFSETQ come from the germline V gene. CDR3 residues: CASIHYGQGKAEAFF. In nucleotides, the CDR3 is TGCGCCAGCATACACTACGGACAGGGCAAAGCTGAAGCTTTCTTT.

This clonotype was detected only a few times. CDR3 loop: CASSLRGLNGGYTF. The CDR3 region has the DNA TGTGCCAGCAGTTTGAGGGGGCTTAATGGTGGCTACACCTTC. This chain connects TRBV6-2 or TRBV6-3 to TRBJ1-2, with 7 bases that match TRBD1. CDR3 length: 14 residues. The trim removed 4 bases at V and 7 bases at J, leaving 9 bases unmatched. From germline, CDR1 is MNHEY and CDR2 SVGEGT.

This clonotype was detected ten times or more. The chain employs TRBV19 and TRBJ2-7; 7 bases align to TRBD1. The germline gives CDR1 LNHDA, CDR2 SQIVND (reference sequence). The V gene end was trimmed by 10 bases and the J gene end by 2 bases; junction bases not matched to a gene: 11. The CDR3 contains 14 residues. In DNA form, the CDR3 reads TGTGCCACCACACCACAGGGGCGGACCTACGAGCAGTACTTC. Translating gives CATTPQGRTYEQYF.

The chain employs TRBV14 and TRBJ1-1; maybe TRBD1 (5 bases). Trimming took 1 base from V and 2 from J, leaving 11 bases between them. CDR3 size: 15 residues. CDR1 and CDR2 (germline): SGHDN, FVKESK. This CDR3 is CASSQGGALNTEAFF. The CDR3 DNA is TGTGCCAGCAGCCAAGGGGGCGCCTTAAACACTGAAGCTTTCTTT.

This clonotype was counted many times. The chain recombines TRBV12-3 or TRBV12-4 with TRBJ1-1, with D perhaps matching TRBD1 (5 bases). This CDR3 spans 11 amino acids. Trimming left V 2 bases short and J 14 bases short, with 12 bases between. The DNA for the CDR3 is TGTGCCAGCAGTTTACAGCGGGACCGGTTCTTT. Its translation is CASSLQRDRFF.

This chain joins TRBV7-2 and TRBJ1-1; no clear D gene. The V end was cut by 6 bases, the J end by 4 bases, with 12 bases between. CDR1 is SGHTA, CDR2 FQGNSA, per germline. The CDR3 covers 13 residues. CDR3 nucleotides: TGTGCCAGCAGGGGAGGGATGAGCACTGAAGCTTTCTTT. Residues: CASRGGMSTEAFF.

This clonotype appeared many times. The CDR3 spells CASSSTSGRGNEQYF. DNA for the CDR3: TGTGCCAGCAGCTCCACTAGCGGGAGGGGCAACGAGCAGTACTTC. This rearrangement joins TRBV7-2 to TRBJ2-7; 13 bases agree with TRBD2. The junction had 5 bases not matched to a gene; V was cut back by 4 bases and J by 5 bases. The CDR3 sequence is 15 residues long. Germline V gene data show CDR1 as SGHTA and CDR2 as FQGNSA.

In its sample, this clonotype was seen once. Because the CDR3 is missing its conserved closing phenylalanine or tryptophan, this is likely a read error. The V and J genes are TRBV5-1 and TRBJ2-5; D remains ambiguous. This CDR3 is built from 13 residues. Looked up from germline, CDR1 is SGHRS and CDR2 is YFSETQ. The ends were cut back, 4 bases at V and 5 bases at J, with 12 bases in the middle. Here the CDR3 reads CASSPGHVETQYL. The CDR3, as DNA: TGCGCCAGCAGCCCGGGCCACGTTGAGACCCAGTACTTA.

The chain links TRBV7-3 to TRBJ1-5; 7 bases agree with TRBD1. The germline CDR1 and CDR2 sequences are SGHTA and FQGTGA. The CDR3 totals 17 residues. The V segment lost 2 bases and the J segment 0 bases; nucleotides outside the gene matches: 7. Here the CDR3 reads CASSLGQEPYSNQPQHF. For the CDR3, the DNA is TGTGCCAGCAGCTTAGGACAGGAGCCTTATAGCAATCAGCCCCAGCATTTT.

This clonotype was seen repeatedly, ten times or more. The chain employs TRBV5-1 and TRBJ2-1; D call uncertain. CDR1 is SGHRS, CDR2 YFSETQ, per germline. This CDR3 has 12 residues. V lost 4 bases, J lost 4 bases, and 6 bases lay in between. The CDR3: CASSLPYNEQFF. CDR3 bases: TGCGCCAGCAGCCTGCCGTACAATGAGCAGTTCTTC.

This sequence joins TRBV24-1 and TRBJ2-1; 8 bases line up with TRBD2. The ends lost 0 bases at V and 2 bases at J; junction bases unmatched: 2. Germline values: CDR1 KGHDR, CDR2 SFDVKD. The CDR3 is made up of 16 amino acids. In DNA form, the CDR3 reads TGTGCCACCAGTGATTTGGCGGGAGGTACCTACAATGAGCAGTTCTTC. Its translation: CATSDLAGGTYNEQFF.

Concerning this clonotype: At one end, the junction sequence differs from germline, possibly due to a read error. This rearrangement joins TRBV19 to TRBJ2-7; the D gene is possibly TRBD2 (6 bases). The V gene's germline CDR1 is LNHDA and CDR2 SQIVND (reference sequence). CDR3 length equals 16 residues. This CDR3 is CAGSIAPGANTYEQYF. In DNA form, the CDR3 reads TGTGCCGGTAGTATAGCCCCGGGAGCGAATACCTACGAGCAGTACTTC. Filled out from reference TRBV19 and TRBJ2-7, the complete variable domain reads DGGITQSPKYLFRKEGQNVTLSCEQNLNHDAMYWYRQDPGQGLRLIYYSQIVNDFQKGDIAEGYSVSREKKESFPLTVTSAQKNPTAFYLCAGSIAPGANTYEQYFGPGTRLTVT.

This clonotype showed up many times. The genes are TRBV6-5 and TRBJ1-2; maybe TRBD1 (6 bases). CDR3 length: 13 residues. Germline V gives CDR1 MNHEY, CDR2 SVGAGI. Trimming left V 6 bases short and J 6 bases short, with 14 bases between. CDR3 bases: TGTGCCAGCAGGAATCCAGGGGAGAATGGCTACACCTTC. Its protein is CASRNPGENGYTF.

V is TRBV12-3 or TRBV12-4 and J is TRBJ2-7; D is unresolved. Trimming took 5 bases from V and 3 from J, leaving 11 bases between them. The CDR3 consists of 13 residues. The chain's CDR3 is CASSLGIYYEQYF. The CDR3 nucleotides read TGTGCCAGCAGTCTCGGCATTTACTACGAGCAGTACTTC.

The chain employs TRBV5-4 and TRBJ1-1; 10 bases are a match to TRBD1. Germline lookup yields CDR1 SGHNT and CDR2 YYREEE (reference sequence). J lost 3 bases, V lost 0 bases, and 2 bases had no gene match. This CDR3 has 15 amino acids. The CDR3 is CASSLAGQGDTEAFF. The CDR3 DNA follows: TGTGCCAGCAGCTTGGCAGGACAGGGGGACACTGAAGCTTTCTTT.

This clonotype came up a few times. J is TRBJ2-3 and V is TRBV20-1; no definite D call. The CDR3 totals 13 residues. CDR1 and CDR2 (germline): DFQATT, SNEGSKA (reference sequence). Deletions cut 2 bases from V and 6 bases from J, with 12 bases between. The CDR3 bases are TGCAGTGCTAGACCTAGTCCCCCGGATACGCAGTATTTT. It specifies CSARPSPPDTQYF.

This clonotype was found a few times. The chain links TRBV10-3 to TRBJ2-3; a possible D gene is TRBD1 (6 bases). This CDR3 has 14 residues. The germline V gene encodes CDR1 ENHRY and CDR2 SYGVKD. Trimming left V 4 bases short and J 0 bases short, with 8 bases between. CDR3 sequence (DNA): TGTGCCATCAGTGTGACAGGTAGCACAGATACGCAGTATTTT. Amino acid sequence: CAISVTGSTDTQYF.

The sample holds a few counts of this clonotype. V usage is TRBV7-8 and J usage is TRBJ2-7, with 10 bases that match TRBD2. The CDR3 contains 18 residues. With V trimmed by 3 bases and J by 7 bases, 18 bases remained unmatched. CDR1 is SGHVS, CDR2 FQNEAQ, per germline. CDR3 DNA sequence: TGTGCCAGCAGCTTGTCAGCGGGAGGGCCCATACATGAGGGGGAGCAGTACTTC. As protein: CASSLSAGGPIHEGEQYF.

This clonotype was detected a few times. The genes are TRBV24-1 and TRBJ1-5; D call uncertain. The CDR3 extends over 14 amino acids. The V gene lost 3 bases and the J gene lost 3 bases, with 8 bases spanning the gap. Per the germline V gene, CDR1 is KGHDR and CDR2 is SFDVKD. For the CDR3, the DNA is TGTGCCACCAGTGATGATAGGACCAATCAGCCCCAGCATTTT. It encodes CATSDDRTNQPQHF.

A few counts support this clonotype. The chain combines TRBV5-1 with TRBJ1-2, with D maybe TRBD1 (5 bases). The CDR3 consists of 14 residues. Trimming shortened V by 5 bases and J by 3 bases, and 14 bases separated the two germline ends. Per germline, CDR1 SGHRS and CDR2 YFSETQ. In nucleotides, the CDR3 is TGCGCCAGCAGAAACGGGACGGCGGACTATGGCTACACCTTC. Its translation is CASRNGTADYGYTF.

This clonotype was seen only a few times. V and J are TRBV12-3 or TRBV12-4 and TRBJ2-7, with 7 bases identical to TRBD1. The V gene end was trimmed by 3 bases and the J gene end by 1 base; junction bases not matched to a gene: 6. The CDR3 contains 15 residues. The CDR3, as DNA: TGTGCCAGCAGTTTCACAGGGGTCGTTTCCTACGAGCAGTACTTC. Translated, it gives CASSFTGVVSYEQYF.

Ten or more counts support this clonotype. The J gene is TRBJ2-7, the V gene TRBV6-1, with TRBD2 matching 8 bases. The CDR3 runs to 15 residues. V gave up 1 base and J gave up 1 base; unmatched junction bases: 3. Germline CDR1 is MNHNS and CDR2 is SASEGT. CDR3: CASSEETSGSYEQYF. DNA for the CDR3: TGTGCCAGCAGTGAAGAAACTAGCGGTTCCTACGAGCAGTACTTC.

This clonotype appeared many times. This CDR3 is CASSAGHNYNEQFF. The CDR3 DNA follows: TGTGCCAGCAGTGCGGGACACAACTACAATGAGCAGTTCTTC. The chain links TRBV12-3 or TRBV12-4 to TRBJ2-1; perhaps D is TRBD1 or TRBD2 (6 bases each). The length of the CDR3 is 14 residues. V dropped 5 bases and J dropped 3 bases, with 11 bases sitting between them.

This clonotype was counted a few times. CDR3 DNA sequence: TGCGCCAGCAGCCAAGAAGGGTCAGTCCCAGACTATGGCTACACCTTC. This codes for CASSQEGSVPDYGYTF. The chain recombines TRBV4-1 with TRBJ1-2; D unresolved. The germline CDR1 and CDR2 sequences are MGHRA and YSYEKL. The germline V and J ends were trimmed by 0 bases and 3 bases, with 14 bases remaining between them. The CDR3 has 16 residues.

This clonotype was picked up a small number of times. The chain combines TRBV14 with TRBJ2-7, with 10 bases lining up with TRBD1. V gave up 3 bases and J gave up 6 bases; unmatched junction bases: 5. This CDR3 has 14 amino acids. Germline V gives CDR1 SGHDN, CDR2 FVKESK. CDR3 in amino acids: CASSQGQGPLEQYF. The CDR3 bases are TGTGCCAGCAGCCAGGGACAGGGGCCTCTCGAGCAGTACTTC.

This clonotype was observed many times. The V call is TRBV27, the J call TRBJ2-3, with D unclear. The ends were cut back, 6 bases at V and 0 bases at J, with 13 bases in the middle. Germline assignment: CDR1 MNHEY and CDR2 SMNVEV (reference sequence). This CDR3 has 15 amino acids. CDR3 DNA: TGTGCCAGCAGCCTTGACTCCTTTAGCACAGATACGCAGTATTTT. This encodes CASSLDSFSTDTQYF.